Listed here are 32 T cell receptor beta chains from one sample, sequenced in a study of post-analysis software for immune sequencing data. Study-wide points: Compared with controls, patients had more of about 5 TRBV segments, including TRBV5-6, TRBV5-1 and TRBV20-1.

The library was made from cDNA and included unique molecular identifiers. TCRdb called the PCR reads again in MiXCR, with one record for every CDR3 protein. In the table there are about 430,000 distinct CDR3 sequences, 39% of which are singletons. These receptors' targets are unknown. The sequenced material came from blood. Receptors originate from a girl aged 2 to 10 with multiple sclerosis.

This clonotype occurred a few times. V usage is TRBV18 and J usage is TRBJ1-2; no reliable D call. The CDR3 loop spans 15 amino acids. Trimming left V 4 bases short and J 8 bases short, with 20 bases between. Germline V gene data show CDR1 as KGHSH and CDR2 as LQKENI. CDR3 residues: CASSLSWEDAVGYTF. CDR3 DNA sequence: TGTGCCAGCTCACTTAGTTGGGAGGACGCCGTCGGCTACACCTTC.

This chain connects TRBV25-1 to TRBJ2-7, with D hard to call. CDR1 and CDR2 (germline): MGHDK, SYGVNS. This CDR3 is 15 amino acids long. V lost 1 base, J lost 2 bases, and 12 bases lay in between. The chain's CDR3 is CASSESARPAYEQYF. In DNA, the CDR3 is TGTGCCAGCAGTGAATCGGCGAGACCCGCCTACGAGCAGTACTTC.

This clonotype has more than one count but fewer than ten. The J gene is TRBJ1-2, the V gene TRBV6-5; TRBD1 agrees at 7 bases. The CDR3 contains 17 residues. The germline gives CDR1 MNHEY, CDR2 SVGAGI. The V and J ends lost 0 bases and 4 bases, in that order; junction bases with no gene match: 11. CDR3 sequence reads: CASSYSVVGTASYGYTF. CDR3 nucleotide sequence: TGTGCCAGCAGTTACTCTGTGGTGGGGACAGCTTCCTATGGCTACACCTTC.

In this sample, this clonotype turned up a few times. This chain connects TRBV7-9 to TRBJ1-5; D remains ambiguous. V was pared by 4 bases and J by 3 bases, with 13 bases between. From germline, CDR1 is SEHNR and CDR2 FQNEAQ (reference sequence). The CDR3 is 15 residues long. CDR3 protein: CASSSIDHSNQPQHF. The CDR3 region has the DNA TGTGCCAGCAGCTCGATTGACCATTCCAATCAGCCCCAGCATTTT.

The chain employs TRBV6-4 and TRBJ2-5; 10 bases align to TRBD1. The CDR3 covers 14 residues. V dropped 6 bases and J dropped 11; count of bases not matched to a gene: 12. CDR1 MRHNA and CDR2 SNTAGT come from the germline V gene. The CDR3 reads CASRPGQGFNEQYF. The CDR3, as DNA: TGTGCCAGCAGACCGGGACAGGGGTTCAATGAGCAGTACTTC.

The chain carries TRBV28 and TRBJ2-7; the match to TRBD1 covers 12 bases. The V gene end was trimmed by 7 bases and the J gene end by 3 bases; junction bases not matched to a gene: 7. The length of the CDR3 is 15 residues. Germline CDR1 MDHEN, CDR2 SYDVKM. CDR3 coding DNA: TGTGCCAGCATCGCCGGGACAGGGGGCGACTACGAGCAGTACTTC. Translated: CASIAGTGGDYEQYF.

The sample holds a few counts of this clonotype. V and J are TRBV3-1 and TRBJ2-7, with D possibly matching TRBD2 (5 bases). Trimming removed 4 bases at V and 2 bases at J, with 12 bases between. The CDR3 covers 14 residues. Looked up from germline, CDR1 is LGHDT and CDR2 is YNNKEL (reference sequence). CDR3 in amino acids: CASSLEGGTYEQYF. In DNA form, the CDR3 reads TGTGCCAGCAGCCTAGAGGGCGGTACCTACGAGCAGTACTTC.

The chain employs TRBV20-1 and TRBJ1-2, with a possible D match to TRBD1 (5 bases). The CDR3 runs to 12 residues. Germline CDR1 reads DFQATT; CDR2 reads SNEGSKA (reference sequence). V lost 3 bases to trimming and J lost 4 bases, with 9 bases between them. The DNA of the CDR3 is TGCAGTGCTAGGGACGGGACCTATGGCTACACCTTC. The encoded protein is CSARDGTYGYTF.

This clonotype was seen more than once but under ten times. V and J are TRBV28 and TRBJ2-5, with D perhaps TRBD1 (6 bases). Trimming took off 1 base at V and 4 bases at J, with 19 bases between the two ends. This CDR3 spans 17 amino acids. CDR1 is MDHEN, CDR2 SYDVKM, per germline. CDR3 bases: TGTGCCAGCAGTTTATTTACAGGGTCTGGGGTGAGAGAGACCCAGTACTTC. Protein sequence: CASSLFTGSGVRETQYF.

The chain recombines TRBV7-9 with TRBJ2-7; 9 nucleotides align to TRBD1. The junction had 5 bases not matched to a gene; V was cut back by 3 bases and J by 5 bases. Looked up from germline, CDR1 is SEHNR and CDR2 is FQNEAQ (reference sequence). The CDR3 spans 14 residues. The CDR3 loop reads CASSFLQGADEQYF. The CDR3 nucleotides are TGTGCCAGCAGCTTCTTACAGGGGGCTGACGAGCAGTACTTC. The variable domain in full, with the rest retrieved from reference TRBV7-9 and TRBJ2-7, is DTGVSQNPRHKITKRGQNVTFRCDPISEHNRLYWYRQTLGQGPEFLTYFQNEAQLEKSRLLSDRFSAERPKGSFSTLEIQRTEQGDSAMYLCASSFLQGADEQYFGPGTRLTVT.

The rearrangement links TRBV6-5 to TRBJ2-3, with 7 bases aligning to TRBD1. CDR1 MNHEY and CDR2 SVGAGI come from the germline V gene. The CDR3 covers 13 residues. V shed 6 bases and J 6 bases; nucleotides not matched to a gene: 6. CDR3 sequence reads: CASSIDREDTQYF. In DNA form, the CDR3 reads TGTGCCAGCAGCATAGACAGGGAGGATACGCAGTATTTT.

The chain uses TRBV4-2 and TRBJ2-2; D is possibly TRBD2 (5 bases). The CDR3 extends over 14 amino acids. Trimming took off 1 base at V and 7 bases at J, with 10 bases between the two ends. Germline V gene lookup returns CDR1 LGHNA and CDR2 YNFKEQ. The CDR3 loop reads CASSQAGELGELFF. CDR3 sequence (DNA): TGTGCCAGCAGCCAAGCCGGGGAACTCGGGGAGCTGTTTTTT.

This clonotype was seen a handful of times. J is TRBJ2-7 and V is TRBV5-5, with TRBD2 as a possible D gene (5 bases). The V end was cut by 8 bases, the J end by 5 bases, with 8 bases between. The CDR3 contains 10 residues. Germline CDR1 SGHKS, CDR2 YYEKEE (reference sequence). The CDR3 here is CASSENEQYF. The CDR3 DNA follows: TGTGCCAGTAGCGAGAACGAGCAGTACTTC. The full variable domain, completed using reference TRBV5-5 and TRBJ2-7, is DAGVTQSPTHLIKTRGQQVTLRCSPISGHKSVSWYQQVLGQGPQFIFQYYEKEERGRGNFPDRFSARQFPNYSSELNVNALLLGDSALYLCASSENEQYFGPGTRLTVT.

The gene calls are TRBV6-2 or TRBV6-3 and TRBJ2-3, with D perhaps TRBD2 (6 bases). This CDR3 spans 17 amino acids. The ends were cut back, 5 bases at V and 1 base at J, with 19 bases in the middle. Germline V gene data show CDR1 as MNHEY and CDR2 as SVGEGT. CDR3: CASSTKRGGDGTDTQYF. The CDR3, as DNA: TGTGCCAGCAGTACTAAAAGGGGAGGAGACGGCACAGATACGCAGTATTTT.

This clonotype was counted between two and nine times. The chain employs TRBV4-1 and TRBJ2-3; no reliable D call. Trimming left V 0 bases short and J 5 bases short, with 9 bases between. Germline V gene sequence: CDR1 MGHRA, CDR2 YSYEKL. This CDR3 region has 14 residues. CDR3 coding DNA: TGCGCCAGCAGCCAAGAGGGCAGACGAGATACGCAGTATTTT. This encodes CASSQEGRRDTQYF.

This chain uses TRBV27 with TRBJ2-7; 10 nucleotides agree with TRBD2. The germline V gene encodes CDR1 MNHEY and CDR2 SMNVEV (reference sequence). V lost 0 bases, J lost 3 bases, and 2 bases stayed unmatched. This CDR3 has 15 amino acids. CDR3 in amino acids: CASSLSRTSGYEQYF. The CDR3 DNA sequence: TGTGCCAGCAGTTTATCGAGGACTAGCGGCTACGAGCAGTACTTC.

The genes are TRBV18 and TRBJ2-1; 13 nucleotides line up with TRBD2. Trimming at V came to 3 bases and at J to 6 bases, leaving 2 bases not matched to a gene. This CDR3 comprises 15 residues. Germline CDR1 and CDR2: KGHSH and LQKENI. CDR3 sequence: CASSPGTSGVNEQFF. For the CDR3, the DNA is TGTGCCAGCTCACCCGGGACTAGCGGGGTCAATGAGCAGTTCTTC.

This clonotype appeared a few times. The chain couples TRBV29-1 to TRBJ2-5; no clear D gene. The CDR3 is 12 amino acids. Trimming pared 0 bases from V and 2 bases from J, leaving 4 bases between. CDR1 and CDR2 from the germline V gene are SQVTM and ANQGSEA. The CDR3: CSVEEQQETQYF. The CDR3 DNA reads TGCAGCGTTGAAGAACAGCAAGAGACCCAGTACTTC.

This clonotype was seen only a few times. The chain employs TRBV5-1 and TRBJ2-7, with 10 bases fitting TRBD2. This CDR3 comprises 15 residues. The ends lost 6 bases at V and 2 bases at J; junction bases unmatched: 8. Germline lookup yields CDR1 SGHRS and CDR2 YFSETQ. The CDR3 sequence is CASTLSGGSPYEQYF. CDR3 nucleotide sequence: TGCGCCAGCACCCTTAGCGGGGGGTCGCCCTACGAGCAGTACTTC.

This clonotype has more than one count but fewer than ten. The V call is TRBV6-4, the J call TRBJ1-2, with TRBD1 matching over 8 bases. CDR3 length equals 15 residues. The germline CDR1 and CDR2 sequences are MRHNA and SNTAGT. V was pared by 3 bases and J by 6 bases, with 9 bases of the junction left unmatched. In DNA form, the CDR3 reads TGTGCCAGCAGTGAAGCAGGGGGCGAGGTGGATGGCTACACCTTC. Its protein is CASSEAGGEVDGYTF.

The chain carries TRBV6-2 or TRBV6-3 and TRBJ2-1; TRBD1 agrees at 7 bases. Germline V CDR1 and CDR2: MNHEY, SVGEGT. The V segment lost 6 bases and the J segment 3 bases; nucleotides outside the gene matches: 5. The CDR3 is 14 residues long. CDR3 amino acids: CASRGQSFYNEQFF. The CDR3 DNA follows: TGTGCCAGCAGGGGACAGAGCTTCTACAATGAGCAGTTCTTC.

This chain links TRBV6-6 with TRBJ2-5, with 7 bases aligning to TRBD2. Per the germline V gene, CDR1 is MNHNY and CDR2 is SVGAGI (reference sequence). CDR3 length: 17 amino acids. The V segment lost 6 bases and the J segment 2 bases; nucleotides outside the gene matches: 15. In DNA, the CDR3 is TGTGCCAGCAGCCCAATGATGCCGACTAGCATGCAAGAGACCCAGTACTTC. Translating gives CASSPMMPTSMQETQYF.

Concerning this clonotype: The junction differs from germline at one of its ends, possibly a read error. This chain connects TRBV3-1 to TRBJ1-2; a possible D gene is TRBD1 (6 bases). The CDR3 has 17 amino acids. The germline V gene encodes CDR1 LGHDT and CDR2 YNNKEL (reference sequence). CDR3 protein: CASSHHSETGPLYGYTF. The CDR3 DNA sequence: TGCGCCAGCAGCCACCACTCGGAAACAGGGCCTCTCTATGGCTACACCTTC.

The gene calls are TRBV29-1 and TRBJ2-5, with D tentatively TRBD1 (6 bases). The CDR3 is made up of 14 amino acids. V gave up 3 bases and J gave up 3 bases, with 14 bases separating them. CDR1 and CDR2 from the germline V gene are SQVTM and ANQGSEA. The CDR3 reads CSVDTGPIKETQYF. CDR3 sequence (DNA): TGCAGCGTTGATACAGGGCCGATAAAAGAGACCCAGTACTTC.

V is TRBV20-1 and J is TRBJ2-6, with 7 positions matching TRBD2. Trimming cost V 2 bases and J 0 bases; bases outside gene matches: 1. The CDR3 runs 15 residues. Germline CDR1 DFQATT, CDR2 SNEGSKA (reference sequence). CDR3 in DNA: TGCAGTGCTAGATCGGGGGGCTCTGGGGCCAACGTCCTGACTTTC. Translated, it gives CSARSGGSGANVLTF.

V usage is TRBV6-5 and J usage is TRBJ1-6; TRBD1 matches 10 bases. There are 19 residues in the CDR3. The germline V gene has CDR1 MNHEY and CDR2 SVGAGI. Unmatched junction bases numbered 9, after V lost 1 base and J lost 3 bases. The chain's CDR3 is CASSYFSMTGGVYNSPLHF. The CDR3 DNA reads as TGTGCCAGCAGTTACTTCTCTATGACAGGGGGCGTCTATAATTCACCCCTCCACTTT.

J is TRBJ1-2 and V is TRBV27; 7 bases map to TRBD1. Trimming took 4 bases from V and 3 from J; bases not matched to a gene: 8. The CDR3 loop spans 15 amino acids. In germline, CDR1 is MNHEY, CDR2 SMNVEV (reference sequence). CDR3 residues: CASSSRDRAHYGYTF. As DNA, the CDR3 is TGTGCCAGCAGTTCCCGCGACAGGGCCCACTATGGCTACACCTTC.

In its sample, this clonotype was seen a few times. The chain has TRBV3-1 and TRBJ2-1; 7 nucleotides agree with TRBD2. Germline V gives CDR1 LGHDT, CDR2 YNNKEL (reference sequence). This CDR3 spans 15 amino acids. Germline trimming cut 1 base from V and 6 bases from J; bases unmatched to any gene: 6. For the CDR3, the DNA is TGTGCCAGCAGCCAAGGAAGCGGGGCCGGCAATGAGCAGTTCTTC. Translated, it gives CASSQGSGAGNEQFF.

The V call is TRBV20-1, the J call TRBJ2-2, with D hard to call. Trimming removed 0 bases at V and 2 bases at J, with 4 bases between. CDR3 size: 13 residues. Germline CDR1 is DFQATT and CDR2 is SNEGSKA (reference sequence). The CDR3 region has the DNA TGCAGTGCTAGAGATGTAAACACCGGGGAGCTGTTTTTT. It specifies CSARDVNTGELFF.

Only a few counts were recorded for this clonotype. The gene calls are TRBV7-2 and TRBJ2-7, with D maybe TRBD1 (5 bases). This CDR3 is 12 amino acids long. Looked up from germline, CDR1 is SGHTA and CDR2 is FQGNSA. V lost 7 bases and J lost 6, with 13 bases in between. CDR3 sequence reads: CASTVERGEQYF. For the CDR3, the DNA is TGTGCCAGCACCGTCGAAAGGGGCGAGCAGTACTTC.

The V call is TRBV7-2, the J call TRBJ1-6; a weak D match, TRBD1 (6 bases). The CDR3 runs 15 residues. V was pared by 3 bases and J by 6 bases, with 12 bases between. CDR1 is SGHTA and CDR2 is FQGNSA in the germline V gene. The CDR3 DNA reads TGTGCCAGCAGCTTTACAGGGATGGGTAATTCACCCCTCCACTTT. This gives the protein CASSFTGMGNSPLHF. Complete variable domain (other parts from reference TRBV7-2 and TRBJ1-6): GAGVSQSPSNKVTEKGKDVELRCDPISGHTALYWYRQSLGQGLEFLIYFQGNSAPDKSGLPSDRFSAERTGGSVSTLTIQRTQQEDSAVYLCASSFTGMGNSPLHFGNGTRLTVT.

The V and J genes are TRBV29-1 and TRBJ2-1; no reliable D call. The V end was cut by 5 bases, the J end by 4 bases, with 12 bases between. CDR1 and CDR2 from the germline V gene are SQVTM and ANQGSEA. CDR3 size: 13 residues. CDR3 protein: CSVIFYTYNEQFF. Written as DNA, the CDR3 is TGCAGCGTTATATTCTACACATACAATGAGCAGTTCTTC.